Reported below is one TCR beta chain. The clone's antigen remains unknown. Per-nucleotide qualities are absent, and no much larger clonotype sits a single base away. Different DNA sequences within this sample yield the same CDR3. The sample comes from a study of shared clonotypes between healthy human individuals (TCRdb year 2020). About the investigation overall: The cohort included three men and a couple of women between 18 and 49 years of age. Each donor's leukapheresis produced roughly between roughly 0.9 and 9 billion PBMCs. Blood TCR repertoires of four to six healthy adults were deeply sequenced to estimate repertoire size and the extent of clonotype sharing between individuals. To increase sequencing depth and limit assay-specific biases, different laboratories used diverse techniques to prepare libraries and sequence TCR repertoires. Per donor, three plates each were used for CD4 naive and CD4 memory, two for CD8 naive, and one for CD8 memory.

CD8 naive samples were obtained by positive selection for CCR7 among CD45RO-negative cells, yielding a CD45RA+CCR7+ population from which TemRA cells were excluded. The donors were healthy, HIV-negative adults with no recently reported acute infections or vaccinations. All donors were Caucasian adults living in Nashville, Tennessee, USA. After blood collection by leukapheresis, PBMCs were isolated using Ficoll-Histopaque density gradient centrifugation and then cryopreserved in the vapor phase of liquid nitrogen. Analytical flow cytometry was used to check the purity and quantity of every magnetically sorted T cell population. From each sorted fraction, genomic DNA was isolated and quantified by UV absorbance on a Nanodrop 2000c. What the study reported, not specific to this receptor: Only blood was sampled, and tissue TCR repertoires likely differ from those in blood. Based on pairwise subsampling, the degree of clonotype sharing among donors was expected to be affected by sequencing depth. Incomplete sequencing was indicated by rarefaction of sorted-subset datasets, despite the large sequencing depth. When a few donors were compared, the shared fraction of clonotypes was about 5% for naive CD4, around 3.5% for naive CD8, 2.3% for memory CD4, and 0.35% to 0.5% for memory CD8. Clonotypes shared by all four sorted-subset donors showed higher generation probabilities than non-shared clonotypes. The genetic and exposure-history diversity represented was limited by the small number of donors. Naive subsets generally had larger estimated clonotype richness than memory subsets did.

Using the deep immunoSEQ assay, multiplex PCR amplified TCR CDR3 regions from genomic DNA. Extracted genomic DNA from each cell subset was distributed evenly across all wells of several immunoSEQ 96-well plates, and each plate was treated as a replicate. For sorted subsets, each replicate PCR was loaded with 200 ng genomic DNA, equivalent to approximately 33,000 T cell genomes. The purified libraries were quantified using a Qubit 3.0 fluorometer, sized with a Bioanalyzer 2100, and then quantified again using the KAPA Library Quantification kit. Each immunoSEQ 96-well plate was sequenced on its own single-read 150-cycle Illumina NextSeq 550 flow cell. In the original analysis: Because the immunoSEQ output included only junctional sequences and no quality scores, the filtering could not be the same as the filtering used for full-length reads. Sequences were annotated with PyIR, a Python wrapper for IgBLAST v1.9, and V/J genes and CDR3 were assigned using IMGT germline references. Reads were removed for weak V/J assignments (E-value above 1e-6), missing CDR3, stop codons, out-of-frame junctions, or ambiguous translated residues. V3J clonotypes were defined as sequences sharing the same inferred V gene, J gene, and CDR3 amino acid sequence. Percentage overlap between repertoires was computed as shared unique clonotypes divided by the size of the smaller repertoire. Richness of each repertoire was evaluated using RTK rarefaction, the Chao1 estimator, and Recon v2.1 estimates of unobserved clonotypes. Generation probabilities were computed with OLGA for all TCRbeta clonotypes obtained by the gDNA method from several donors. The table comes from immuneACCESS by way of TCRdb, which keeps in-frame sequences with V and J called. Part of the clones is missing from these tables; in studies checked, under half for an unresolved V gene and the rest for unknown reasons. The DNA gave D and trimming, while V, J and clone size come from that table. The sample table records 660,000 or so clones; about 96% of these occur just once. Of the sample, about 0.12% falls within the top ten clones.

V lost 0 bases and J lost 1 base; the stretch between them is 1 base long. Including the terminal cysteine and phenylalanine, the CDR3 comprises 12 residues. The retained sequence is limited to the CDR3, 36 bases, with the frame set at the first base. Based on the germline V gene, the CDR1 and CDR2 sequences are SGHDT and YYEEEE. The sample consisted of naive CD8+ T cells sorted from blood. Reading the label with the study, this specimen's cell subset or site is: CD45RA+CCR7+. This chain is built from TRBV5-6 and TRBJ1-1; confidence is insufficient to name the D gene. This TCR derives from a woman in her 30s in good health. CDR3 sequence: CASSLANTEAFF. The base sequence is TGTGCCAGCAGCTTGGCGAACACTGAAGCTTTCTTT.